What follows are 27 T cell receptor beta chains derived from one specimen sequenced in a study of cytomegalovirus exposure and HLA in healthy donors. The PCR contained 60 Vbeta and 13 Jbeta primers. Measured with immunoSEQ multiplex PCR; TCRdb has only the in-frame clones, and not every one. Among around 200,000 clones listed, 81% were seen once. Sequenced: PBMCs. The source is a man aged 50-60 years in good health and CMV-seronegative.

This clone was observed once. The chain uses TRBV4-1 and TRBJ2-1, with TRBD1 matching 10 bases. J lost 10 bases, V lost 2 bases, and 11 bases had no gene match. The V gene's germline CDR1 is MGHRA and CDR2 YSYEKL. This CDR3 comprises 16 residues. DNA of the CDR3: TGCGCCAGCAGCCAAACGGGACAGGGGCCTCTGGGGGAGCAGTTCTTC. Encoded protein: CASSQTGQGPLGEQFF.

This clone was counted between two and nine times. This CDR3 reads CASSLGTDEKLFF. The CDR3 DNA reads as TGTGCCAGCAGCCTAGGGACAGATGAAAAACTGTTTTTT. The J gene is TRBJ1-4, the V gene TRBV5-4, with 7 bases identical to TRBD1. With 4 bases clipped from V and 6 bases from J, the junction kept 3 bases outside the gene matches. CDR1 is SGHNT and CDR2 is YYREEE in the germline V gene (reference sequence). The CDR3 loop spans 13 amino acids.

This clone was picked up a small number of times. V usage is TRBV7-2 and J usage is TRBJ2-1; TRBD2 matches at 7 bases. J lost 8 bases, V lost 2 bases, and 3 bases had no gene match. Germline-derived CDR1 and CDR2 are SGHTA and FQGNSA. The CDR3 contains 13 residues. CDR3 coding DNA: TGTGCCAGCAGCTTAAGGGCGGGGGATGAGCAGTTCTTC. Translated: CASSLRAGDEQFF.

The CDR3 sequence is CASSSMPVAGGTDTQYF. The CDR3 DNA follows: TGCGCCAGCAGCTCGATGCCGGTAGCGGGGGGCACAGATACGCAGTATTTT. The chain recombines TRBV5-1 with TRBJ2-3; the match to TRBD2 covers 9 bases. The CDR3 sequence is 17 residues long. CDR1 is SGHRS, CDR2 YFSETQ, per germline. V was pared by 3 bases and J by 1 base, with 9 bases of the junction left unmatched.

The chain couples TRBV6-6 to TRBJ2-5, with 10 bases lining up with TRBD2. This CDR3 is built from 15 residues. Trimming took 5 bases from V and 4 from J; bases not matched to a gene: 7. In germline, CDR1 is MNHNY, CDR2 SVGAGI (reference sequence). The CDR3 spells CASSLGTSVGETQYF. CDR3 nucleotide sequence: TGTGCCAGCAGTCTTGGGACTAGCGTGGGAGAGACCCAGTACTTC.

The chain couples TRBV5-1 to TRBJ1-4, with D possibly matching TRBD1 (5 bases). This CDR3 spans 17 amino acids. CDR1 SGHRS and CDR2 YFSETQ come from the germline V gene. V lost 3 bases and J lost 8, with 23 bases in between. The CDR3 region has the DNA TGCGCCAGCAGCTCTCCCTGGACGGGGGGGAATGAGGAAAAACTGTTTTTT. This translates into CASSSPWTGGNEEKLFF.

This chain uses TRBV6-5 with TRBJ2-3; D remains unclear. Per the germline V gene, CDR1 is MNHEY and CDR2 is SVGAGI. The CDR3 is 12 amino acids. Trimming pared 6 bases from V and 4 bases from J, leaving 8 bases between. In DNA form, the CDR3 reads TGTGCCAGCAGAACCTACGCAGATACGCAGTATTTT. This gives the protein CASRTYADTQYF.

The chain has TRBV7-2 and TRBJ2-1; 8 positions agree with TRBD1. The CDR3 has 15 amino acids. The germline gives CDR1 SGHTA, CDR2 FQGNSA. V shed 9 bases and J 7 bases; nucleotides not matched to a gene: 14. CDR3 bases: TGTGCCAGAGAAGGGGGCCAGGGGGCGGGGAATGAGCAGTTCTTC. This codes for CAREGGQGAGNEQFF. The complete variable domain, with remaining parts taken from reference TRBV7-2 and TRBJ2-1, reads GAGVSQSPSNKVTEKGKDVELRCDPISGHTALYWYRQSLGQGLEFLIYFQGNSAPDKSGLPSDRFSAERTGGSVSTLTIQRTQQEDSAVYLCAREGGQGAGNEQFFGPGTRLTVL.

This clone was recorded only once. The J gene is TRBJ2-7, the V gene TRBV6-5, with 11 bases fitting TRBD1. J lost 2 bases, V lost 5 bases, and 5 bases had no gene match. This CDR3 has 15 amino acids. CDR1 is MNHEY, CDR2 SVGAGI, per germline. CDR3 amino acids: CASSTGQGATYEQYF. The CDR3 DNA sequence: TGTGCCAGCAGTACCGGACAGGGGGCTACCTACGAGCAGTACTTC.

The CDR3 bases are TGTGCCAGCAGCCCCCTCGGAGGCACCATATATTTT. Translating gives CASSPLGGTIYF. This rearrangement joins TRBV11-2 to TRBJ1-3; D gene unclear. The CDR3 extends over 12 amino acids. Germline V gene lookup returns CDR1 SGHAT and CDR2 FQNNGV. V was pared by 5 bases and J by 9 bases, with 11 bases between.

This clone was detected only a few times. J is TRBJ1-4 and V is TRBV19, with 9 bases lining up with TRBD1. The CDR3 consists of 17 residues. V lost 5 bases, J lost 0 bases, and 7 bases stayed unmatched. CDR1 and CDR2 from the germline V gene are LNHDA and SQIVND (reference sequence). In nucleotides, the CDR3 is TGTGCCAGTAGTGCCCGACAGGGGGGAACAACTAATGAAAAACTGTTTTTT. Its translation is CASSARQGGTTNEKLFF.

The CDR3 sequence is CATSGGGPGDGQPQHF. DNA for the CDR3: TGTGCCACCAGCGGAGGAGGCCCAGGGGATGGACAGCCCCAGCATTTT. This chain links TRBV15 with TRBJ1-5, with D possibly matching TRBD1 (6 bases). This CDR3 contains 16 residues. Deletions cut 5 bases from V and 7 bases from J, with 21 bases between. The germline V gene encodes CDR1 LNHNV and CDR2 YYDKDF (reference sequence).

V usage is TRBV7-9 and J usage is TRBJ1-5; D gene ambiguous. The CDR3 runs to 14 residues. The V and J ends lost 1 base and 3 bases respectively, with 7 bases between them. Looked up from germline, CDR1 is SEHNR and CDR2 is FQNEAQ (reference sequence). The CDR3 is CASSLVGNNQPQHF. The CDR3 coding sequence is TGTGCCAGCAGCTTAGTTGGCAACAATCAGCCCCAGCATTTT.

The chain is built from TRBV5-4 and TRBJ2-1; 7 nucleotides match TRBD1. Germline V gives CDR1 SGHNT, CDR2 YYREEE (reference sequence). The V and J ends lost 0 bases and 8 bases, in that order; junction bases with no gene match: 5. The CDR3 is 14 residues long. CDR3 sequence reads: CASSLDRGSYEQFF. The CDR3 bases are TGTGCCAGCAGCTTGGACAGGGGAAGCTATGAGCAGTTCTTC.

DNA for the CDR3: TGTGCCAGTAGTTCTCCCCGACGGAGCTCTGGAAACACCATATATTTT. It is translated as CASSSPRRSSGNTIYF. This chain links TRBV19 with TRBJ1-3; unclear D gene. Germline V CDR1 and CDR2: LNHDA, SQIVND (reference sequence). This CDR3 has 16 amino acids. Trimming removed 5 bases at V and 0 bases at J, with 14 bases between.

The gene calls are TRBV27 and TRBJ2-1, with D uncertain. This CDR3 region has 13 residues. Between the trimmed V and J ends, which lost 6 bases and 6 bases, there was a span of 12 bases. The germline V gene has CDR1 MNHEY and CDR2 SMNVEV (reference sequence). The CDR3 sequence is CASRIAVSNEQFF. The CDR3 nucleotides read TGTGCCAGCAGAATAGCAGTTAGCAATGAGCAGTTCTTC.

The rearrangement uses TRBV11-2 and TRBJ1-4; possibly TRBD1 for D (6 bases). In germline, CDR1 is SGHAT, CDR2 FQNNGV. The CDR3 totals 14 residues. V dropped 6 bases and J dropped 1 base, with 9 bases sitting between them. In DNA form, the CDR3 reads TGTGCCAGCAGGGCGACAGGAACTAATGAAAAACTGTTTTTT. Its translation: CASRATGTNEKLFF.

The chain joins TRBV30 to TRBJ2-3; 7 positions match TRBD1. Germline V gene lookup returns CDR1 GTSNPN and CDR2 SVGIG (reference sequence). CDR3 size: 15 residues. V shed 5 bases, J shed 0 bases, and the junction held 8 bases outside the gene matches. Here the CDR3 DNA reads TGTGCCTGGTCCGAGGGGGCCCTTAGCACAGATACGCAGTATTTT. Translated: CAWSEGALSTDTQYF.

The chain recombines TRBV5-6 with TRBJ2-4; 9 nucleotides align to TRBD2. The CDR3 totals 16 residues. CDR1 SGHDT and CDR2 YYEEEE come from the germline V gene. V lost 0 bases and J lost 6; bases outside the gene matches: 7. The CDR3 spells CASSLGVLAGINIQYF. CDR3 bases: TGTGCCAGCAGCTTGGGAGTGCTAGCGGGGATAAACATTCAGTACTTC.

The chain is built from TRBV4-3 and TRBJ2-1; D remains ambiguous. Germline V gene sequence: CDR1 LGHNA, CDR2 YSLEER. V was pared by 3 bases and J by 7 bases, with 10 bases between. The CDR3 runs 13 residues. Here the CDR3 DNA reads TGCGCCAGCAGCCAGGTCCAGTGGAATGAGCAGTTCTTC. Residues: CASSQVQWNEQFF.

V and J are TRBV5-1 and TRBJ1-5; 8 bases fit TRBD1. With 4 bases clipped from V and 1 base from J, the junction kept 4 bases outside the gene matches. This CDR3 is built from 15 residues. The germline V gene encodes CDR1 SGHRS and CDR2 YFSETQ. CDR3 in amino acids: CASSLTGESNQPQHF. For the CDR3, the DNA is TGCGCCAGCAGCCTGACAGGGGAAAGCAATCAGCCCCAGCATTTT.

CDR3 in amino acids: CASSSGHEQFF. The CDR3 DNA follows: TGCGCCAGCAGTTCAGGCCATGAGCAGTTCTTC. The V gene is TRBV10-2, the J gene TRBJ2-1; D is unclear. The germline V gene has CDR1 WSHSY and CDR2 SAAADI. CDR3 length: 11 residues. Between the trimmed V and J ends, which lost 5 bases and 8 bases, there was a span of 7 bases.

This clone was observed a few times. V usage is TRBV5-1 and J usage is TRBJ2-1, with 14 bases matching TRBD2. V gave up 4 bases and J gave up 3 bases; unmatched junction bases: 12. Germline loops: CDR1 SGHRS, CDR2 YFSETQ. The CDR3 is 19 amino acids. The DNA of the CDR3 is TGCGCCAGCAGCCCAACCGGGACTAGCGGGGGCGGCCTCTACAATGAGCAGTTCTTC. Translated: CASSPTGTSGGGLYNEQFF.

The V gene is TRBV29-1, the J gene TRBJ2-2; unclear D gene. The CDR3 has 13 amino acids. CDR1 and CDR2 from the germline V gene are SQVTM and ANQGSEA. Trimming removed 7 bases from V and 7 bases from J, with 16 bases in between. The CDR3 is CSGLSSVNGELFF. The CDR3 coding sequence is TGCAGCGGACTCTCCTCGGTGAACGGGGAGCTGTTTTTT.

This chain links TRBV2 with TRBJ2-7, with D tentatively TRBD2 (5 bases). The V gene's germline CDR1 is SNHLY and CDR2 FYNNEI. The CDR3 has 15 residues. V was clipped by 4 bases and J by 2 bases, with 15 bases between them. DNA of the CDR3: TGTGCCAGCAGTGGAGGGTGGAGAGAAACCTACGAGCAGTACTTC. It yields the protein CASSGGWRETYEQYF.

The V and J genes are TRBV7-8 and TRBJ2-2; weak D call: TRBD2 (6 bases). V lost 5 bases, J lost 1 base, and 11 bases lay in between. In germline, CDR1 is SGHVS, CDR2 FQNEAQ. The CDR3 spans 15 residues. This CDR3 reads CASSAGTVNTGELFF. As DNA, the CDR3 is TGTGCCAGCAGCGCGGGGACGGTGAACACCGGGGAGCTGTTTTTT. Full variable domain (rest looked up from reference TRBV7-8 and TRBJ2-2): GAGVSQSPRYKVAKRGQDVALRCDPISGHVSLFWYQQALGQGPEFLTYFQNEAQLDKSGLPSDRFFAERPEGSVSTLKIQRTQQEDSAVYLCASSAGTVNTGELFFGEGSRLTVL.

The gene calls are TRBV19 and TRBJ1-2; no clear D gene. V lost 1 base and J 4 bases, leaving 13 bases between the germline ends. The CDR3 totals 15 residues. Germline V gene lookup returns CDR1 LNHDA and CDR2 SQIVND (reference sequence). Here the CDR3 reads CASSIVASGGYGYTF. DNA for the CDR3: TGTGCCAGTAGTATAGTAGCGTCTGGTGGCTATGGCTACACCTTC.